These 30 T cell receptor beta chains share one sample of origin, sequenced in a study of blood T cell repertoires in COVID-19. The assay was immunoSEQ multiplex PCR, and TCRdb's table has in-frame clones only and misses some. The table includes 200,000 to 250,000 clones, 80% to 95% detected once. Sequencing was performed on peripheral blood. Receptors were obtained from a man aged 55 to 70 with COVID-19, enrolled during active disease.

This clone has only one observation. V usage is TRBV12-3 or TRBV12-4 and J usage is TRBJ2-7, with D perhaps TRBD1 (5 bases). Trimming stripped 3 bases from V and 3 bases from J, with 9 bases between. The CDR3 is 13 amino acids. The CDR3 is CASSFRTFYEQYF. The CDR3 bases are TGTGCCAGCAGTTTTCGGACATTCTACGAGCAGTACTTC.

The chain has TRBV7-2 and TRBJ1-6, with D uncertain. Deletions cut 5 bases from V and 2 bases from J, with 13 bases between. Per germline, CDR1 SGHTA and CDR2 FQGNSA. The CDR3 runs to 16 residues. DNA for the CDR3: TGTGCCAGCAGCATGAACCCCGGGACCTATAATTCACCCCTCCACTTT. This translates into CASSMNPGTYNSPLHF. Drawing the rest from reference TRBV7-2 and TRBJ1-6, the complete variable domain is GAGVSQSPSNKVTEKGKDVELRCDPISGHTALYWYRQSLGQGLEFLIYFQGNSAPDKSGLPSDRFSAERTGGSVSTLTIQRTQQEDSAVYLCASSMNPGTYNSPLHFGNGTRLTVT.

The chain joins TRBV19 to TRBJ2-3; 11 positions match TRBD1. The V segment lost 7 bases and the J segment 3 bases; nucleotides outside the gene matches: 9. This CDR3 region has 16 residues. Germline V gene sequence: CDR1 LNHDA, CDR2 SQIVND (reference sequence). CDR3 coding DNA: TGTGCCAGTACCCAACCGGGACAGGGGGTGACAGATACGCAGTATTTT. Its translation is CASTQPGQGVTDTQYF.

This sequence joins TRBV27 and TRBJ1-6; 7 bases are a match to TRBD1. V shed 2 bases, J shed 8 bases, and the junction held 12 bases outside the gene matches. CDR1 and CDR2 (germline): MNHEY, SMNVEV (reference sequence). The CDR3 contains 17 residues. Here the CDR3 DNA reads TGTGCCAGCAGTTTAAACCCCCCCGGCAGGGGGGATTCACCCCTCCACTTT. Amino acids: CASSLNPPGRGDSPLHF.

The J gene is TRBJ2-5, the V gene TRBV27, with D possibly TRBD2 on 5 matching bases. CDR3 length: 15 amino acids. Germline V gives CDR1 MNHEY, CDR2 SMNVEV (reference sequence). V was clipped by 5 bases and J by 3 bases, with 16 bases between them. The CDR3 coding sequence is TGTGCCAGCAGTCTCGATTACGCCGGGAAAGAGACCCAGTACTTC. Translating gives CASSLDYAGKETQYF.

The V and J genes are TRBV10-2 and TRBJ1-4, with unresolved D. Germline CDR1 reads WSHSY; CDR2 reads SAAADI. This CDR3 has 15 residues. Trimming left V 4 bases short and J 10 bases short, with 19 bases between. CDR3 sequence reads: CASSVIGVQSPKLFF. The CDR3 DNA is TGCGCCAGCAGTGTCATCGGGGTCCAAAGCCCAAAACTGTTTTTT.

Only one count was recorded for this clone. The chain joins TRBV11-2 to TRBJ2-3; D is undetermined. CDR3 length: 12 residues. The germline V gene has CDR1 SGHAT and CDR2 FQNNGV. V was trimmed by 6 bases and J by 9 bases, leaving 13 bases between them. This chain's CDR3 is CASSVGAETQYF. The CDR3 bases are TGTGCCAGCAGTGTCGGTGCGGAAACGCAGTATTTT.

The CDR3 coding sequence is TGTGCCAGCAGGGGGGGGACGTCTGGAAACACCATATATTTT. Its translation is CASRGGTSGNTIYF. The rearrangement uses TRBV2 and TRBJ1-3; maybe TRBD1 (5 bases). With 6 bases removed from V and 1 base from J, the gap between germline ends came to 10 bases. This CDR3 spans 14 amino acids. The germline V gene has CDR1 SNHLY and CDR2 FYNNEI.

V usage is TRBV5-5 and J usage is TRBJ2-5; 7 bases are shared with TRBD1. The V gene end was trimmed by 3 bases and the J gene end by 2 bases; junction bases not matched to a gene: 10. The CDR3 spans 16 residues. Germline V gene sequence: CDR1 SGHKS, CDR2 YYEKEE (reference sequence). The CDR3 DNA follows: TGTGCCAGCAGCTATTCCTCAGGGGGACCGCAAGAGACCCAGTACTTC. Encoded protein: CASSYSSGGPQETQYF.

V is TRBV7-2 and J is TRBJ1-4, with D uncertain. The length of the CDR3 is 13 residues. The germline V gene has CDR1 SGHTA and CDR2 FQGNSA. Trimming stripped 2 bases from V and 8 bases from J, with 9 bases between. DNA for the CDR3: TGTGCCAGCAGCTTAAACATGGAGGAAAAACTGTTTTTT. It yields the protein CASSLNMEEKLFF.

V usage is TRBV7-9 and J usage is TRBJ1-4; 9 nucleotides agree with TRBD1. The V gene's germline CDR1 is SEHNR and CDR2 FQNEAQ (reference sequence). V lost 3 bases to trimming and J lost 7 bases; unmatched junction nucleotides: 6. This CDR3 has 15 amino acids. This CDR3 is CASSFLTGGAEKLFF. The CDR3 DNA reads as TGTGCCAGCAGCTTCCTAACAGGGGGCGCTGAAAAACTGTTTTTT.

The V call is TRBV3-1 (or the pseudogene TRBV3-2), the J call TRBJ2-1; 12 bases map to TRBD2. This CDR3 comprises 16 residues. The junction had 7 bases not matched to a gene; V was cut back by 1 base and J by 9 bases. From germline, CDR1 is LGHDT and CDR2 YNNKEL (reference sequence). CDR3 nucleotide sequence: TGTGCCAGCAGCCAAGCTGCTAGCGGGGGGGGTAGTGAGCAGTTCTTC. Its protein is CASSQAASGGGSEQFF.

CDR3 loop: CAIGEDRGNTEAFF. Written as DNA, the CDR3 is TGTGCCATCGGCGAGGACAGGGGGAACACTGAAGCTTTCTTT. This chain joins TRBV10-3 and TRBJ1-1, with TRBD1 matching 9 bases. J lost 1 base, V lost 8 bases, and 5 bases had no gene match. Germline V gives CDR1 ENHRY, CDR2 SYGVKD. The CDR3 has 14 amino acids.

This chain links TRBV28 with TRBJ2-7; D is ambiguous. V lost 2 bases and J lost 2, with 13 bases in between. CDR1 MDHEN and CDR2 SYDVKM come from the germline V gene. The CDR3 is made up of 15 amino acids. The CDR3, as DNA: TGTGCCAGCAGTTTAGTGGCGGCCCCGACCTACGAGCAGTACTTC. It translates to CASSLVAAPTYEQYF.

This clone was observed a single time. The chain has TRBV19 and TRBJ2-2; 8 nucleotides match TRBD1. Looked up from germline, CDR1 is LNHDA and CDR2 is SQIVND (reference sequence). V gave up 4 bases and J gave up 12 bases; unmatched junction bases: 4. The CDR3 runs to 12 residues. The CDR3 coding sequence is TGTGCCAGTAGTACGGACAGGGCGCAGCTGTTTTTT. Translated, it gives CASSTDRAQLFF.

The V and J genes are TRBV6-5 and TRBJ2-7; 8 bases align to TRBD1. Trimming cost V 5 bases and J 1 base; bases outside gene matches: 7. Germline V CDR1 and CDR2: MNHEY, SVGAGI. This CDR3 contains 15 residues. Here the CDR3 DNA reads TGTGCCAGCAGTCTCTCAGGGGGCTGGTCCTACGAGCAGTACTTC. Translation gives CASSLSGGWSYEQYF.

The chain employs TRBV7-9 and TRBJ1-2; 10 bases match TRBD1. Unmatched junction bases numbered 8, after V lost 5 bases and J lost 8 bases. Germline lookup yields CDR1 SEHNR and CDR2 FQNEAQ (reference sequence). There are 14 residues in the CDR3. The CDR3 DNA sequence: TGTGCCAGCAGCCTGGGACAGGGGTTAGACGGCTACACCTTC. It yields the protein CASSLGQGLDGYTF.

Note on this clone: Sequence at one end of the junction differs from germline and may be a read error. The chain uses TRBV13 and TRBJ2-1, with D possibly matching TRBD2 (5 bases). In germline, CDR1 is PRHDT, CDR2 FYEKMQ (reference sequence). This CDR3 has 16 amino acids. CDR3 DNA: TGTGCCAGCAGCCTAGGTTTAGCGTCTTCCTACAATGAGCAGTTCTTC. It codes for CASSLGLASSYNEQFF.

The CDR3 loop reads CASSGPAAANTEAFF. The CDR3 bases are TGTGCCAGCAGCGGGCCGGCAGCCGCGAACACTGAAGCTTTCTTT. The V gene is TRBV5-5, the J gene TRBJ1-1; D gene uncertain. This CDR3 has 15 amino acids. CDR1 and CDR2 (germline): SGHKS, YYEKEE (reference sequence). V lost 4 bases to trimming and J lost 1 base, with 14 bases between them.

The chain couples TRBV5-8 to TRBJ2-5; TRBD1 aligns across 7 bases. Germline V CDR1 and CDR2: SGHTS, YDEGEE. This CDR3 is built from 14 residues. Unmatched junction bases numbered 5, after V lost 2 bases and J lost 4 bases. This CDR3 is CASSLRQGVETQYF. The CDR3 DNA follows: TGTGCCAGCAGCTTACGACAGGGAGTAGAGACCCAGTACTTC.

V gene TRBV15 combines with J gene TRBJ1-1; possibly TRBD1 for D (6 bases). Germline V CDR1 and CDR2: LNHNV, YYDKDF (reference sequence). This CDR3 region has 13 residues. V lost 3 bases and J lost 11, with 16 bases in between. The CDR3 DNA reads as TGTGCCACCAGCAGGCCCTACAGGGAAAGGGCTTTCTTT. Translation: CATSRPYRERAFF. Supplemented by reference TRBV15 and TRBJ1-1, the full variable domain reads DAMVIQNPRYQVTQFGKPVTLSCSQTLNHNVMYWYQQKSSQAPKLLFHYYDKDFNNEADTPDNFQSRRPNTSFCFLDIRSPGLGDTAMYLCATSRPYRERAFFGQGTRLTVV.

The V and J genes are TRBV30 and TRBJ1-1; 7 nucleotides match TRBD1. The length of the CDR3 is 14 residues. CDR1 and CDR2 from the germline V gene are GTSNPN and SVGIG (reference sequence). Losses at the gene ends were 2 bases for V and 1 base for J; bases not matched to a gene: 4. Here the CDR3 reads CAWSPQGWNTEAFF. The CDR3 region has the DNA TGTGCCTGGAGTCCACAGGGGTGGAACACTGAAGCTTTCTTT.

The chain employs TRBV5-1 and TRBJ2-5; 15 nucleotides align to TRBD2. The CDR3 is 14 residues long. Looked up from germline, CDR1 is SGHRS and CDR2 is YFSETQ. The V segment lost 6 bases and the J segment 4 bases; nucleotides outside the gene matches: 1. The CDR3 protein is CASTGLAGGETQYF. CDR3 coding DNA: TGCGCCAGCACGGGACTAGCGGGGGGAGAGACCCAGTACTTC.

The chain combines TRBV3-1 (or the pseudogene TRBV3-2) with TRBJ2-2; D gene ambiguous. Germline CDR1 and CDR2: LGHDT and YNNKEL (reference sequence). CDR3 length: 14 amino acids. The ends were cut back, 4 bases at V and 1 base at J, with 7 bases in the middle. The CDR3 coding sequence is TGTGCCAGCAGCCGAGGCAGGAACACCGGGGAGCTGTTTTTT. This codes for CASSRGRNTGELFF.

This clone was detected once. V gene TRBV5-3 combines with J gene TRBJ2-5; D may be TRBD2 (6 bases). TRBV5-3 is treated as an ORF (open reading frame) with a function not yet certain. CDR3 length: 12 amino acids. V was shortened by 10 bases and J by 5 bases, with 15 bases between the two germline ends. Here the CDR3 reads CAGNTGEETQYF. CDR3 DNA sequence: TGTGCCGGGAACACGGGAGAGGAGACCCAGTACTTC.

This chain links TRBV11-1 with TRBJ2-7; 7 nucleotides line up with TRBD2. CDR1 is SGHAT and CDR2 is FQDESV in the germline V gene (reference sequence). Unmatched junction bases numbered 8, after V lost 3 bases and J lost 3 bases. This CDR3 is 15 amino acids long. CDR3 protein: CASSFRAGTNYEQYF. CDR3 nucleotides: TGTGCCAGCAGCTTTAGAGCGGGAACTAACTACGAGCAGTACTTC.

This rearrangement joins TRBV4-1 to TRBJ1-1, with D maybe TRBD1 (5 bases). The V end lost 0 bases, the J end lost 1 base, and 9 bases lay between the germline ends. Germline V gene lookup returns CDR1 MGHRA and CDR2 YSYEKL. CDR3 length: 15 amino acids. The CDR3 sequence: CASSQEGGANTEAFF. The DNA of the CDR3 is TGCGCCAGCAGCCAAGAAGGAGGGGCGAACACTGAAGCTTTCTTT.

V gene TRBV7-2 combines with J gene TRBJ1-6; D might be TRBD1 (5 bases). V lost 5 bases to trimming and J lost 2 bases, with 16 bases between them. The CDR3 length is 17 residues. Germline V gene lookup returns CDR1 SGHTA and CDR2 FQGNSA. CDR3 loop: CASSVPQQDPYNSPLHF. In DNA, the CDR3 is TGTGCCAGCAGCGTCCCTCAACAGGACCCCTATAATTCACCCCTCCACTTT.

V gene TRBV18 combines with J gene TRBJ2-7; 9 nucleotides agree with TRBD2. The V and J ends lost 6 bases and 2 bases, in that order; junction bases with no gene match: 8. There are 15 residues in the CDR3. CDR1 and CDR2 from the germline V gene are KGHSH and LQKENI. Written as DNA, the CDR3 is TGTGCCAGCTCGGAGAGTGGCGGGAGGGCCTACGAGCAGTACTTC. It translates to CASSESGGRAYEQYF.

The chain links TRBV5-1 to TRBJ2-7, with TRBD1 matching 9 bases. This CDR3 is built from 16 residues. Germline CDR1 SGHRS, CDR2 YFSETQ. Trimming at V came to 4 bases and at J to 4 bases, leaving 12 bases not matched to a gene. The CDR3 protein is CASSPTSGQGGYEQYF. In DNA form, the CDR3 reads TGCGCCAGCAGCCCGACTTCGGGACAGGGAGGGTACGAGCAGTACTTC.